The entry that follows covers one TCR delta chain sequence. Its cognate antigen is unknown. This CDR3 has 21 residues. CDR1 is TSWWSYY and CDR2 is QGS in the germline V gene. V was pared by 1 base and J by 1 base, with 28 bases between. The sample originates from a study of Vδ1+ human thymocytes. Regarding the study as a whole: Thymic TRG and TRD repertoires appeared highly polyclonal.

The template was reverse-transcribed extracted RNA. The CDR3 regions were amplified by multiplex PCR from V-gene primers to a constant-region primer. TCRdb called clones anew from the multiplex PCR reads with CATT. The sample yields about 58,000 delta-chain clones, less than 15% seen once. This sequence was found in a girl under three years old who had congenital heart surgery. The sequencing sample was made of Vdelta1+ gamma-delta thymocytes from the thymus. Subset: FACS-sorted CD3+ TCRalphabeta- TCRVdelta1+ TCRVdelta2- thymocytes. The chain combines TRDV1 with TRDJ1; D remains unclear. CDR3 sequence reads: CALGEPHLPFHQLITTDKLIF. The CDR3 DNA reads as TGTGCTCTTGGGGAACCCCACCTCCCATTCCATCAGCTAATAACCACCGATAAACTCATCTTT.